This T cell receptor beta chain comes out of a study of T cell repertoires in cytomegalovirus infection. At the level of the study: Recently described HLA-C-restricted plus well-studied HLA-B-restricted CMV epitopes were used. Matching HLA type, along with CMV infection, was indicated by public TCR beta signatures. Whole-study results and caveats: HLA-C-restricted, CMV-specific TCR beta clonotypes were dominant ex vivo.

For this clonotype: Its antigen is not identified.

TCRdb called the reads again in MiXCR, with one record for every CDR3 protein. The sample consists of some 500,000 distinct CDR3 sequences, about 40% of them appearing once. The V gene end was trimmed by 5 bases and the J gene end by 4 bases; junction bases not matched to a gene: 8. The CDR3 has 13 residues. CDR1 is DFQATT and CDR2 is SNEGSKA in the germline V gene (reference sequence). V and J are TRBV20-1 and TRBJ2-7; 7 bases are shared with TRBD2. The receptor's source is a human donor in good health (CMV status not recorded). Some clones in this sample may be carry-over from other donors' samples. Source: cultured PBMCs, taken from culture after CMV antigen stimulation. The CDR3 spells CSAARGGWYEQYF. For the CDR3, the DNA is TGCAGTGCTGCCCGGGGAGGGTGGTACGAGCAGTACTTC.